One sample yielded the 10 T cell receptor beta chains listed below, sequenced in a study of T cell repertoires in cytomegalovirus infection. Using its own MiXCR run on the reads, TCRdb lists one record per CDR3 protein. Among about 320,000 distinct CDR3 sequences listed, 9% to 9.5% were seen once. The specimen sequenced was PBMCs. These receptors were taken from a human donor in good health (CMV status not recorded). Some clones in this sample may be carry-over from other donors' samples.

This clonotype was seen many times. The rearrangement links TRBV7-2 to TRBJ2-3; 7 positions match TRBD2. The CDR3 covers 15 residues. The V segment lost 2 bases and the J segment 1 base; nucleotides outside the gene matches: 3. Germline values: CDR1 SGHTA, CDR2 FQGNSA. The CDR3 DNA reads as TGTGCCAGCAGCTTAAGTCGGGGGGGCACAGATACGCAGTATTTT. It is translated as CASSLSRGGTDTQYF.

This clonotype was picked up a small number of times. This chain uses TRBV12-3 or TRBV12-4 with TRBJ2-2, with 9 bases identical to TRBD2. Trimming removed 6 bases from V and 4 bases from J; junction bases left unmatched: 9. This CDR3 region has 16 residues. CDR3 in DNA: TGTGCCAGCAGCCTAAGCGGGGGGATTCCCACCGGGGAGCTGTTTTTT. Its translation is CASSLSGGIPTGELFF.

This clonotype was observed a handful of times. The gene calls are TRBV12-5 and TRBJ1-3; D gene ambiguous. Trimming left V 4 bases short and J 4 bases short, with 8 bases between. The CDR3 extends over 13 amino acids. Germline loops: CDR1 LGHNT, CDR2 FRNRAP. The CDR3 DNA is TGTGCTAGTGGTTGGGGTCCGGGAAACACCATATATTTT. Translated: CASGWGPGNTIYF.

This clonotype was picked up many times. The chain combines TRBV7-2 with TRBJ2-5; TRBD1 or TRBD2 may be the D gene (5 bases each). The CDR3 is 17 residues long. Germline-derived CDR1 and CDR2 are SGHTA and FQGNSA. Trimming left V 5 bases short and J 1 base short, with 20 bases between. The CDR3 spells CASSRSSTGTGQETQYF. CDR3 nucleotides: TGTGCCAGCAGCCGCTCGTCGACCGGGACGGGCCAAGAGACCCAGTACTTC.

This clonotype has more than one count but fewer than ten. The chain is built from TRBV20-1 and TRBJ2-1, with 10 bases that match TRBD2. After removal of 2 bases from V and 7 bases from J, the junction contained 8 bases not matched to a gene. The germline gives CDR1 DFQATT, CDR2 SNEGSKA (reference sequence). The CDR3 extends over 15 amino acids. The CDR3: CSARRASGRNNEQFF. The CDR3 DNA follows: TGCAGTGCTAGACGGGCTAGCGGGAGAAATAATGAGCAGTTCTTC.

The chain uses TRBV28 and TRBJ2-3; D may be TRBD1 or TRBD2 (7 bases each). This CDR3 spans 17 amino acids. Germline V gene lookup returns CDR1 MDHEN and CDR2 SYDVKM. Trimming removed 5 bases from V and 2 bases from J, with 20 bases in between. CDR3 sequence reads: CASSRGTAGTITDTQYF. The CDR3 region has the DNA TGTGCCAGCAGTCGAGGGACAGCGGGAACCATCACAGATACGCAGTATTTT.

This clonotype was seen repeatedly, ten times or more. The chain joins TRBV6-5 to TRBJ1-4; the D gene is possibly TRBD1 (5 bases). Germline V gene data show CDR1 as MNHEY and CDR2 as SVGAGI. V shed 3 bases and J shed 2 bases, with 13 bases lying between them. The CDR3 consists of 16 residues. CDR3 bases: TGTGCCAGCAGTTATGAGCCCAGGGCGACTAATGAAAAACTGTTTTTT. Its protein is CASSYEPRATNEKLFF.

This clonotype has at least ten counts. The V call is TRBV4-3, the J call TRBJ2-1; D gene ambiguous. Trimming took off 0 bases at V and 8 bases at J, with 5 bases between the two ends. The CDR3 sequence is 12 residues long. Germline V gives CDR1 LGHNA, CDR2 YSLEER. This chain's CDR3 is CASSQDGYEQFF. CDR3 DNA sequence: TGCGCCAGCAGCCAAGATGGCTATGAGCAGTTCTTC.

V and J are TRBV20-1 and TRBJ2-7, with TRBD1 matching over 7 bases. The CDR3 runs to 13 residues. CDR1 DFQATT and CDR2 SNEGSKA come from the germline V gene (reference sequence). V lost 2 bases and J lost 7; bases outside the gene matches: 8. The CDR3 DNA sequence: TGCAGTGCTAGAAACAGGGGTCTACGGGAGCAGTACTTC. Translated: CSARNRGLREQYF.

In its sample, this clonotype was seen a few times. The chain has TRBV7-2 and TRBJ2-1, with 10 bases lining up with TRBD2. The V and J ends lost 5 bases and 4 bases, in that order; junction bases with no gene match: 8. CDR3 length equals 16 residues. The germline CDR1 and CDR2 sequences are SGHTA and FQGNSA. CDR3 region: CASSEMLAGAYNEQFF. In DNA form, the CDR3 reads TGTGCCAGCAGCGAGATGCTAGCGGGAGCTTACAATGAGCAGTTCTTC.